This TCR beta chain was found in a study of cytomegalovirus exposure and HLA in healthy donors. With 60 Vbeta and 13 Jbeta primers, the PCR was carried out. The repertoire was sequenced with immunoSEQ multiplex PCR; TCRdb's copy has only in-frame clones and lacks some. The data contain around 110,000 clones, roughly 80% of them singletons. At the time of sampling, donors were nominally healthy, though unrecorded immune exposures were likely. Germline V gene sequence: CDR1 SEHNR, CDR2 FQNEAQ (reference sequence). V was clipped by 5 bases and J by 7 bases, with 17 bases between them. The CDR3 contains 14 residues.

The sequence came from a man aged 25 to 40 in good health and CMV-seropositive. Sample: PBMCs. V gene TRBV7-9 combines with J gene TRBJ1-2, with D tentatively TRBD1 (6 bases). In DNA, the CDR3 is TGTGCCAGCAGCCCGAGTCCCGGGACATTTGGCTACACCTTC. It codes for CASSPSPGTFGYTF. The complete variable domain, with remaining parts taken from reference TRBV7-9 and TRBJ1-2, reads DTGVSQNPRHKITKRGQNVTFRCDPISEHNRLYWYRQTLGQGPEFLTYFQNEAQLEKSRLLSDRFSAERPKGSFSTLEIQRTEQGDSAMYLCASSPSPGTFGYTFGSGTRLTVV.